This T cell receptor beta chain originates from a study of cytomegalovirus exposure and HLA in healthy donors. Points from the study as a whole: V- and J-gene trimming of TCR beta was linked (in a later analysis) to a missense DCLRE1C variant. The study recorded about 160 TCR beta chains that were cytomegalovirus-associated.

PCR employed 60 Vbeta and 13 Jbeta primers. This table comes from immunoSEQ multiplex PCR, and its TCRdb copy is limited to in-frame clones, with some not included. The table lists about 210,000 clones, with over 0.75% in the top ten. The trim removed 4 bases at V and 0 bases at J, leaving 2 bases unmatched. Germline V gene data show CDR1 as MRHNA and CDR2 as SNTAGT. CDR3 length: 14 amino acids. A note on this clone: The antigen remains unidentified.

The TCR originated in a woman aged 25 to 39 in good health and CMV-seropositive. The rearrangement joins TRBV6-4 to TRBJ1-1; TRBD1 matches 7 bases. Sequences were obtained from PBMCs. CDR3 loop: CASSAGQMNTEAFF. In nucleotides, the CDR3 is TGTGCCAGCAGTGCGGGACAGATGAACACTGAAGCTTTCTTT.